This T cell receptor (beta chain) came from a study of blood T cell repertoires in COVID-19. About the research overall: The United States, Italy and Spain supplied acute and convalescent COVID-19 samples. The cDNA or gDNA used as material had been derived from T cells, B-cell-depleted T cells, or PBMCs.

Assay used: immunoSEQ multiplex PCR; TCRdb lists only in-frame clones, some missing. The sample has around 160,000 clones, approximately 75% seen once. Sequences were obtained from peripheral blood. The sequence came from a human donor in a cohort sampled during active COVID-19.

The CDR3 here is CASGLGAQETQYF. In nucleotides, the CDR3 is TGTGCTAGTGGTTTGGGAGCGCAAGAGACCCAGTACTTC. V usage is TRBV12-5 and J usage is TRBJ2-5, with unresolved D. Deletions cut 1 base from V and 2 bases from J, with 5 bases between. The germline CDR1 and CDR2 sequences are LGHNT and FRNRAP. This CDR3 has 13 residues.